This entry lists 22 T cell receptor beta chains sequenced from one sample in a study of blood T cell repertoires in COVID-19. Clones were read by immunoSEQ multiplex PCR, and TCRdb kept only the in-frame ones, dropping some. The data contain about 350,000 clones, around nine tenths of them singletons. The sequencing input was PBMCs or T cells enriched from blood (not recorded which). The receptors shown here come from a woman in her twenties or thirties who had been exposed to COVID-19.

The chain employs TRBV5-1 and TRBJ2-6, with TRBD1 matching 8 bases. V trimming: 4 bases; J trimming: 4 bases; junction bases outside the gene matches: 16. CDR1 is SGHRS, CDR2 YFSETQ, per germline. The CDR3 covers 19 residues. Here the CDR3 DNA reads TGCGCCAGCAGCGCCTGGGGTGGACAGGGCAAGGCCGGGGCCAACGTCCTGACTTTC. It specifies CASSAWGGQGKAGANVLTF.

The count of this clone is one. V is TRBV15 and J is TRBJ1-1; D not resolved. V was clipped by 0 bases and J by 3 bases, with 5 bases between them. The CDR3 totals 13 residues. CDR1 is LNHNV, CDR2 YYDKDF, per germline (reference sequence). CDR3 amino acids: CATSRDQYTEAFF. CDR3 DNA: TGTGCCACCAGCAGAGACCAGTACACTGAAGCTTTCTTT.

This chain links TRBV19 with TRBJ2-5; perhaps TRBD1 as D (5 bases). The CDR3 extends over 16 amino acids. V dropped 7 bases and J dropped 2 bases, with 20 bases sitting between them. Per the germline V gene, CDR1 is LNHDA and CDR2 is SQIVND (reference sequence). The CDR3 here is CASTPSWGSAQETQYF. CDR3 bases: TGTGCCAGTACTCCCTCATGGGGCAGTGCACAAGAGACCCAGTACTTC.

This chain uses TRBV5-1 with TRBJ2-1; TRBD2 matches at 13 bases. V shed 2 bases and J 6 bases; nucleotides not matched to a gene: 14. This CDR3 has 19 amino acids. The germline V gene has CDR1 SGHRS and CDR2 YFSETQ. As DNA, the CDR3 is TGCGCCAGCAGCTTAGGCCCCCCCTCCGGGACTAGCGGGATCAATGAGCAGTTCTTC. Protein sequence: CASSLGPPSGTSGINEQFF. Full variable domain (missing parts from reference TRBV5-1 and TRBJ2-1): KAGVTQTPRYLIKTRGQQVTLSCSPISGHRSVSWYQQTPGQGLQFLFEYFSETQRNKGNFPGRFSGRQFSNSRSEMNVSTLELGDSALYLCASSLGPPSGTSGINEQFFGPGTRLTVL.

The gene calls are TRBV28 and TRBJ1-2, with TRBD1 matching over 8 bases. The ends lost 5 bases at V and 5 bases at J; junction bases unmatched: 7. CDR3 length: 14 residues. The germline V gene has CDR1 MDHEN and CDR2 SYDVKM. CDR3: CASSLDRELYGYTF. CDR3 sequence (DNA): TGTGCCAGCAGTCTGGACAGGGAGTTGTATGGCTACACCTTC.

The chain carries TRBV2 and TRBJ1-2, with D possibly being TRBD1 (6 bases). The CDR3 extends over 14 amino acids. The V end was cut by 3 bases, the J end by 8 bases, with 16 bases between. The germline V gene has CDR1 SNHLY and CDR2 FYNNEI. The CDR3 DNA sequence: TGTGCCAGCAGTGAGAGTCGGACAGAGGGCGGCTACACCTTC. Its translation: CASSESRTEGGYTF.

The rearrangement joins TRBV12-3 or TRBV12-4 to TRBJ1-2, with 7 nucleotides matching TRBD1. The junction had 6 bases not matched to a gene; V was cut back by 10 bases and J by 4 bases. The CDR3 totals 12 residues. The CDR3 sequence is CAIQGGIYGYTF. The CDR3 nucleotides read TGTGCCATCCAGGGGGGAATCTATGGCTACACCTTC.

This clone came up once. The genes are TRBV7-7 and TRBJ2-5; 7 bases line up with TRBD1. V lost 6 bases, J lost 1 base, and 8 bases stayed unmatched. The CDR3 sequence is 15 residues long. Germline V gives CDR1 SSHAT, CDR2 FNYEAQ (reference sequence). In nucleotides, the CDR3 is TGTGCCAGCAGGGCCGGGACAGCGATCCAAGAGACCCAGTACTTC. Encoded protein: CASRAGTAIQETQYF.

The genes are TRBV6-2 or TRBV6-3 and TRBJ2-1, with TRBD1 matching over 8 bases. This CDR3 spans 18 amino acids. CDR1 is MNHEY and CDR2 is SVGEGT in the germline V gene. J was trimmed by 1 base and V by 0 bases; bases with no gene match: 8. This CDR3 reads CASSYSPKGQDSYNEQFF. The CDR3 region has the DNA TGTGCCAGCAGTTACTCCCCAAAGGGACAGGATTCCTACAATGAGCAGTTCTTC.

CDR3 nucleotides: TGTGCCAGCAGTTCTACGCCGACGGGGACTAGCCCAACTTATGAGCAGTTCTTC. Translated, it gives CASSSTPTGTSPTYEQFF. V gene TRBV28 combines with J gene TRBJ2-1, with 9 nucleotides matching TRBD2. Germline V gives CDR1 MDHEN, CDR2 SYDVKM. The CDR3 extends over 18 amino acids. V gave up 4 bases and J gave up 8 bases; unmatched junction bases: 18.

J is TRBJ2-2 and V is TRBV5-4, with 8 bases identical to TRBD2. V shed 3 bases, J shed 3 bases, and the junction held 4 bases outside the gene matches. CDR1 and CDR2 from the germline V gene are SGHNT and YYREEE (reference sequence). The CDR3 length is 15 residues. The DNA of the CDR3 is TGTGCCAGCAGCTACAAAGCGGGGGACACCGGGGAGCTGTTTTTT. This translates into CASSYKAGDTGELFF.

This chain links TRBV29-1 with TRBJ2-1; D is unclear. The ends were cut back, 7 bases at V and 2 bases at J, with 12 bases in the middle. Germline CDR1 SQVTM, CDR2 ANQGSEA. The CDR3 extends over 13 amino acids. CDR3 nucleotides: TGCAGCGGCGCGGCCTTAACCTACAATGAGCAGTTCTTC. This translates into CSGAALTYNEQFF.

The gene calls are TRBV6-5 and TRBJ1-2; D is possibly TRBD1 (6 bases). Trimming left V 6 bases short and J 1 base short, with 12 bases between. The CDR3 contains 14 residues. Germline CDR1 reads MNHEY; CDR2 reads SVGAGI. As DNA, the CDR3 is TGTGCCAGCAGCACCGGGACACATAACTATGGCTACACCTTC. Its translation: CASSTGTHNYGYTF.

The chain employs TRBV7-9 and TRBJ2-7, with 11 positions matching TRBD1. This CDR3 region has 15 residues. Trimming removed 2 bases from V and 4 bases from J; junction bases left unmatched: 4. Germline-derived CDR1 and CDR2 are SEHNR and FQNEAQ (reference sequence). CDR3 sequence: CASSLLRDRGYEQYF. The CDR3 bases are TGTGCCAGCAGCTTACTCCGGGACAGGGGGTACGAGCAGTACTTC.

The CDR3 sequence is CAWSLTGVQPQHF. The CDR3 nucleotides read TGTGCCTGGAGTTTGACAGGGGTGCAGCCCCAGCATTTT. This chain connects TRBV30 to TRBJ1-5; 8 bases match TRBD1. J was trimmed by 7 bases and V by 2 bases; bases with no gene match: 4. The germline V gene has CDR1 GTSNPN and CDR2 SVGIG (reference sequence). This CDR3 is 13 amino acids long.

This clone ranks as medium-sized. V and J are TRBV3-1 (or the pseudogene TRBV3-2) and TRBJ2-7; 8 nucleotides align to TRBD1. Germline values: CDR1 LGHDT, CDR2 YNNKEL (reference sequence). CDR3 length: 14 residues. Germline trimming cut 2 bases from V and 3 bases from J; bases unmatched to any gene: 3. CDR3 amino acids: CASSQTGTGYEQYF. CDR3 in DNA: TGTGCCAGCAGCCAAACGGGGACAGGCTACGAGCAGTACTTC.

The gene calls are TRBV5-1 and TRBJ1-4; 7 positions match TRBD1. This CDR3 region has 14 residues. Germline lookup yields CDR1 SGHRS and CDR2 YFSETQ. V lost 5 bases to trimming and J lost 4 bases; unmatched junction nucleotides: 5. The CDR3 region has the DNA TGCGCCAGCAGAGGTGGACAGGATAATGAAAAACTGTTTTTT. Translating it yields CASRGGQDNEKLFF. The variable domain in full, completed from reference TRBV5-1 and TRBJ1-4, reads KAGVTQTPRYLIKTRGQQVTLSCSPISGHRSVSWYQQTPGQGLQFLFEYFSETQRNKGNFPGRFSGRQFSNSRSEMNVSTLELGDSALYLCASRGGQDNEKLFFGSGTQLSVL.

The gene calls are TRBV28 and TRBJ1-2; 9 bases fit TRBD1. Germline V gene data show CDR1 as MDHEN and CDR2 as SYDVKM. The CDR3 totals 17 residues. After removal of 3 bases from V and 4 bases from J, the junction contained 12 bases not matched to a gene. CDR3 loop: CASSFNTRQGGGYGYTF. CDR3 sequence (DNA): TGTGCCAGCAGTTTCAATACCAGACAGGGGGGGGGCTATGGCTACACCTTC.

This rearrangement joins TRBV7-6 to TRBJ1-4; D might be TRBD1 (6 bases). This CDR3 spans 13 amino acids. The germline V gene encodes CDR1 SGHVS and CDR2 FNYEAQ. Between the trimmed V and J ends, which lost 6 bases and 15 bases, there was a span of 20 bases. The CDR3 sequence: CASSPLAGQKLFF. CDR3 nucleotide sequence: TGTGCCAGCAGTCCACTGGCTGGACAGAAGTTGTTTTTT.

This clone was seen a handful of times. This rearrangement joins TRBV28 to TRBJ1-4, with D maybe TRBD1 (6 bases). Trimming left V 2 bases short and J 8 bases short, with 15 bases between. Per the germline V gene, CDR1 is MDHEN and CDR2 is SYDVKM. CDR3 size: 15 residues. CDR3 protein: CASSLGQTGGEKLFF. The CDR3 DNA follows: TGTGCCAGCAGTTTAGGACAGACGGGGGGCGAAAAACTGTTTTTT. The variable domain in full, with the rest retrieved from reference TRBV28 and TRBJ1-4, is DVKVTQSSRYLVKRTGEKVFLECVQDMDHENMFWYRQDPGLGLRLIYFSYDVKMKEKGDIPEGYSVSREKKERFSLILESASTNQTSMYLCASSLGQTGGEKLFFGSGTQLSVL.

The chain links TRBV18 to TRBJ1-5; no clear D gene. The ends were cut back, 3 bases at V and 5 bases at J, with 14 bases in the middle. The CDR3 extends over 15 amino acids. Germline-derived CDR1 and CDR2 are KGHSH and LQKENI. This chain's CDR3 is CASSPLSGSDQPQHF. In nucleotides, the CDR3 is TGTGCCAGCTCACCCCTTTCGGGGTCTGATCAGCCCCAGCATTTT.

J is TRBJ2-2 and V is TRBV28, with TRBD2 identical over 7 bases. Germline V gene lookup returns CDR1 MDHEN and CDR2 SYDVKM. There are 12 residues in the CDR3. V was pared by 7 bases and J by 7 bases, with 3 bases of the junction left unmatched. CDR3 DNA sequence: TGTGCCAGCATGCGGGAGTTCGGGGAGCTGTTTTTT. Protein sequence: CASMREFGELFF. The full variable domain, its missing parts supplied by reference TRBV28 and TRBJ2-2, is DVKVTQSSRYLVKRTGEKVFLECVQDMDHENMFWYRQDPGLGLRLIYFSYDVKMKEKGDIPEGYSVSREKKERFSLILESASTNQTSMYLCASMREFGELFFGEGSRLTVL.